Sequencing of this TCR beta chain was carried out in a study of blood T cell repertoires in COVID-19. The overall study: PBMCs, B-cell-depleted T cells, or T cells were the source of the cDNA or gDNA that made up the material.

Method: immunoSEQ multiplex PCR; TCRdb's copy keeps in-frame clones and lacks some. The repertoire includes 340,000 or so clones, around 83% of them detected once, and about 3% sits in the top ten. Germline CDR1 is SGHNT and CDR2 is YYREEE (reference sequence). Trimming took off 3 bases at V and 8 bases at J, with 14 bases between the two ends. This CDR3 comprises 13 residues. Sequences were obtained from peripheral blood. This chain uses TRBV5-4 with TRBJ1-2; D not certain. This receptor was taken from a man aged 25-45 years with active or convalescent COVID-19. The CDR3, as DNA: TGTGCCAGCAGCTCAGGACGTACTAGCGGCTACACCTTC. It specifies CASSSGRTSGYTF.